The clone carrying this T cell receptor (beta chain) came up a few times. What it binds is unknown. Fewer than 1.2 x 10^5 naive or memory CD4+ cells were cultured with CEF peptides for about nine days. The sample comes from a study of CD4 T cells in relation to SARS-CoV-2 and coronaviruses. Across the study: Patient ages ranged from roughly 20 to 72, median 38. The HLA restriction of the shared crossreactive spike epitopes was mapped.

The germline V gene encodes CDR1 LGHDT and CDR2 YNNKEL (reference sequence). The V and J ends lost 4 bases and 1 base, in that order; junction bases with no gene match: 4. The CDR3 totals 17 residues. Generated by immunoSEQ multiplex PCR, the TCRdb table keeps only in-frame clones and is missing some. The sample lists some 30,000 clones; roughly four fifths were seen once. Sequenced: memory CD4+ T cells from PBMCs, cultured in vitro. V gene TRBV3-1 (or the pseudogene TRBV3-2) combines with J gene TRBJ2-2; TRBD2 agrees at 12 bases. The receptor's source is an adult with COVID-19. CDR3 sequence: CASSLLAGGLNTGELFF. The CDR3, as DNA: TGTGCCAGCAGCCTTCTAGCGGGAGGGTTGAACACCGGGGAGCTGTTTTTT.